Given below is one T cell receptor beta chain in context. The data were taken from a study of blood T cell repertoires in COVID-19. Study-level information: Samples taken during acute and convalescent COVID-19 were collected in the United States, Italy and Spain. Sample material is recorded as cDNA or gDNA derived from T cells, B-cell-depleted T cells, or PBMCs.

Trimming at V came to 1 base and at J to 5 bases, leaving 2 bases not matched to a gene. Germline-derived CDR1 and CDR2 are SGHNT and YENEEA. CDR3 length: 15 amino acids. In the original workflow: Amplification of reference gene primers provided the estimated nucleated cell counts. The method was immunoSEQ multiplex PCR; TCRdb's version includes in-frame clones alone and lacks a portion of them. V, J and clone size are taken as reported in that table, and D and trimming were inferred from the DNA itself. The table records over 200,000 clones, approximately 81% of them present only once. The sequence was obtained from a woman aged 80 or over with acute or convalescent COVID-19. The V call is TRBV11-3, the J call TRBJ2-2; 9 bases map to TRBD2. The sequenced material came from peripheral blood. The CDR3, as DNA: TGTGCCAGCAGCTTAGGGCTAGCGGGAACCGGGGAGCTGTTTTTT. Protein: CASSLGLAGTGELFF.